This T cell receptor (beta chain) was found in a study of T cells in Graves' hyperthyroidism and ophthalmopathy. Study conclusions and caveats: In simple terms, a model built on 13 V-J features told ophthalmopathy apart from stable hyperthyroidism.

Amplification of TCR beta CDR3 regions used RNA as the template. TCR CDR3 regions were first amplified by RT-PCR with HTBI primers. TCRdb independently ran MiXCR on the multiplex PCR reads; one entry per CDR3 protein. The sample yields around 420,000 distinct CDR3 sequences, less than 20% seen once. The sample holds many counts of this clonotype. The antigen is undetermined. Stable Graves' hyperthyroidism denoted no ophthalmopathy progression over 18 months. Uncontrolled infection, other autoimmune disease, pregnancy or lactation barred patients from enrollment. V gave up 0 bases and J gave up 0 bases, with 6 bases separating them. The CDR3 consists of 15 residues. CDR1 DFQATT and CDR2 SNEGSKA come from the germline V gene (reference sequence).

The sample was blood. The TCR sequence derives from a woman aged 18 to 35 with Graves' hyperthyroidism. This rearrangement joins TRBV20-1 to TRBJ1-6; D uncertain. The CDR3 loop reads CSAREESSYNSPLHF. CDR3 DNA: TGCAGTGCTAGAGAGGAGAGCTCCTATAATTCACCCCTCCACTTT.